This T cell receptor beta chain was identified during a study of beta chain features in type 1 diabetes. Expressed TCRB transcripts were sequenced because the entire RNA isolate underwent reverse transcription. Data came from immunoSEQ multiplex PCR; TCRdb stores just in-frame clones and leaves some out. The sample has around 260,000 clones; roughly 20% are singletons. In its sample, this clone was seen a few times. What it binds is unknown. The study, taken as a whole, reports: In type 1 diabetes patients, VDJ junctions had fewer insertions; deletions at these junctions were more frequent. When Type 1 diabetes patients were examined, their TCRB CDR3s proved moderately but significantly shorter in all four CD4+ subsets.

Sorting that relied on CD45RO/CCR7/CD25/CD127/CD95/CD27 yielded CD4+ naive, central memory, regulatory and stem cell-like memory cells. Sorted cells reached over 95% purity in every population. There are 15 residues in the CDR3. The germline V gene has CDR1 GTSNPN and CDR2 SVGIG (reference sequence). V lost 7 bases, J lost 2 bases, and 11 bases stayed unmatched. The sequence was collected from a woman aged 40 to 55 with type 1 diabetes. The J gene is TRBJ2-1, the V gene TRBV30; TRBD2 matches at 7 bases. Input material: naive CD4+ T cells from blood. The CDR3 sequence is CASTVSGKPYNEQFF. The CDR3 DNA follows: TGTGCCTCTACCGTAAGCGGGAAGCCCTACAATGAGCAGTTCTTC.